These 32 T cell receptor beta chains share one sample of origin, sequenced in a study of CD8+ T cells in alopecia areata. The treatment here: oral pan-JAK inhibitor, 5-10 mg twice daily. RNA was isolated and reverse transcribed to cDNA, the sequencing template. Assay: immunoSEQ multiplex PCR; the TCRdb copy retains only in-frame clones and omits some. The data hold roughly 110,000 clones, with 84% observed a single time. The sample here was CD8+ T cells sorted from blood, taken at week 24, from a patient treated with tofacitinib. Receptors were obtained from a human donor with alopecia areata.

This rearrangement joins TRBV4-2 to TRBJ2-1; D is perhaps TRBD1 (5 bases). The V end was cut by 7 bases, the J end by 8 bases, with 21 bases between. The CDR3 sequence is 15 residues long. Looked up from germline, CDR1 is LGHNA and CDR2 is YNFKEQ. Here the CDR3 reads CASTSFLGPGYEQFF. The CDR3 DNA is TGTGCCAGCACCTCCTTTTTGGGGCCTGGGTATGAGCAGTTCTTC.

The rearrangement uses TRBV4-3 and TRBJ2-7; perhaps TRBD2 as D (6 bases). V was shortened by 0 bases and J by 2 bases, with 20 bases between the two germline ends. Germline CDR1 is LGHNA and CDR2 is YSLEER. This CDR3 region has 18 residues. Written as DNA, the CDR3 is TGCGCCAGCAGCCAAGATGAGCGTCGGCGGGGCTTCCCCTACGAGCAGTACTTC. Protein sequence: CASSQDERRRGFPYEQYF.

This chain's CDR3 is CASSLTGGAGGYTF. The CDR3 DNA reads as TGTGCCAGCAGTCTAACAGGGGGCGCGGGGGGCTACACCTTC. V gene TRBV27 combines with J gene TRBJ1-2; 9 positions match TRBD1. Germline CDR1 is MNHEY and CDR2 is SMNVEV (reference sequence). V lost 5 bases, J lost 8 bases, and 9 bases stayed unmatched. The CDR3 has 14 amino acids.

CDR3 DNA sequence: TGTGCCAGCTCACCACCGCTAGCGGGCGTCCAAGAGACCCAGTACTTC. Residues: CASSPPLAGVQETQYF. The gene calls are TRBV18 and TRBJ2-5; 8 bases map to TRBD2. Losses at the gene ends were 0 bases for V and 1 base for J; bases not matched to a gene: 4. The CDR3 length is 16 residues. CDR1 is KGHSH and CDR2 is LQKENI in the germline V gene.

This sequence joins TRBV19 and TRBJ2-7, with a tentative D call TRBD1 (6 bases). This CDR3 spans 16 amino acids. V dropped 5 bases and J dropped 2 bases, with 19 bases sitting between them. Looked up from germline, CDR1 is LNHDA and CDR2 is SQIVND (reference sequence). CDR3: CASSPLHRVPTYEQYF. The CDR3 nucleotides read TGTGCCAGTAGTCCGTTACACAGGGTTCCTACCTACGAGCAGTACTTC.

V usage is TRBV29-1 and J usage is TRBJ2-2; no definite D call. Trimming left V 5 bases short and J 3 bases short, with 7 bases between. Germline V gene lookup returns CDR1 SQVTM and CDR2 ANQGSEA. The CDR3 spans 12 residues. CDR3 sequence (DNA): TGCAGCGTTACCTTGGACACCGGGGAGCTGTTTTTT. Translating it yields CSVTLDTGELFF.

This clone appeared a single time. V and J are TRBV27 and TRBJ2-1; weak D call: TRBD2 (6 bases). V gave up 5 bases and J gave up 7 bases, with 9 bases separating them. The CDR3 covers 12 residues. Germline CDR1 reads MNHEY; CDR2 reads SMNVEV (reference sequence). The CDR3 loop is CASSNGRNEQFF. As DNA, the CDR3 is TGTGCCAGCAGTAATGGGAGGAATGAGCAGTTCTTC.

The chain uses TRBV2 and TRBJ2-7; TRBD2 might be the D (5 bases). The V end was cut by 8 bases, the J end by 3 bases, with 11 bases between. This CDR3 spans 12 amino acids. Germline loops: CDR1 SNHLY, CDR2 FYNNEI. This CDR3 is CASLTAGYEQYF. The CDR3 region has the DNA TGTGCCAGCTTGACGGCGGGCTACGAGCAGTACTTC.

The gene calls are TRBV19 and TRBJ2-3, with a weak D call TRBD1 (6 bases). The CDR3 is 14 amino acids. Germline assignment: CDR1 LNHDA and CDR2 SQIVND (reference sequence). Trimming left V 3 bases short and J 4 bases short, with 11 bases between. This CDR3 is CASSIGKGADTQYF. The CDR3 nucleotides are TGTGCCAGTAGTATTGGGAAGGGGGCAGATACGCAGTATTTT.

The V gene is TRBV7-9, the J gene TRBJ1-1, with D maybe TRBD1 (5 bases). The CDR3 extends over 14 amino acids. Germline V gene data show CDR1 as SEHNR and CDR2 as FQNEAQ (reference sequence). Between the trimmed V and J ends, which lost 5 bases and 0 bases, there was a span of 10 bases. CDR3 residues: CASSPREMNTEAFF. The DNA of the CDR3 is TGTGCCAGCAGCCCCAGGGAAATGAACACTGAAGCTTTCTTT.

V gene TRBV27 combines with J gene TRBJ2-7; TRBD2 might be the D (5 bases). The germline V gene has CDR1 MNHEY and CDR2 SMNVEV (reference sequence). The CDR3 sequence is 15 residues long. V dropped 0 bases and J dropped 1 base, with 10 bases sitting between them. The CDR3 bases are TGTGCCAGCAGTTTATCGAACGGCGGGTCCTACGAGCAGTACTTC. It is translated as CASSLSNGGSYEQYF.

The V call is TRBV11-3, the J call TRBJ2-3; the D is unclear. Germline CDR1 is SGHNT and CDR2 is YENEEA. CDR3 length: 15 amino acids. The germline V and J ends were trimmed by 3 bases and 1 base, with 11 bases remaining between them. CDR3 DNA sequence: TGTGCCAGCAGCTTCCTAGTAGTTGGCACAGATACGCAGTATTTT. It translates to CASSFLVVGTDTQYF.

The chain recombines TRBV4-3 with TRBJ1-1, with no clear D. This CDR3 spans 15 amino acids. Germline CDR1 is LGHNA and CDR2 is YSLEER. Trimming removed 0 bases from V and 4 bases from J, with 12 bases in between. CDR3 sequence reads: CASSQEGIVGTEAFF. Written as DNA, the CDR3 is TGCGCCAGCAGCCAAGAGGGGATAGTAGGCACTGAAGCTTTCTTT.

CDR3 sequence (DNA): TGTGCCAGCAGCGTAGCTCCGGGACTAGCGGGCCGCACAGATACGCAGTATTTT. It specifies CASSVAPGLAGRTDTQYF. The chain recombines TRBV9 with TRBJ2-3, with 12 bases identical to TRBD2. The CDR3 loop spans 18 amino acids. V shed 0 bases, J shed 1 base, and the junction held 6 bases outside the gene matches. Germline assignment: CDR1 SGDLS and CDR2 YYNGEE. Supplemented by reference TRBV9 and TRBJ2-3, the full variable domain reads DSGVTQTPKHLITATGQRVTLRCSPRSGDLSVYWYQQSLDQGLQFLIQYYNGEERAKGNILERFSAQQFPDLHSELNLSSLELGDSALYFCASSVAPGLAGRTDTQYFGPGTRLTVL.

This chain's CDR3 is CASSSPGQLLYEQYF. DNA for the CDR3: TGTGCCAGCAGTTCACCGGGACAGTTACTCTACGAGCAGTACTTC. The genes are TRBV6-5 and TRBJ2-7, with 7 bases aligning to TRBD1. V trimming: 4 bases; J trimming: 3 bases; junction bases outside the gene matches: 9. The germline V gene encodes CDR1 MNHEY and CDR2 SVGAGI. CDR3 length: 15 amino acids.

The chain carries TRBV19 and TRBJ1-2, with no clear D. V lost 3 bases, J lost 0 bases, and 8 bases lay in between. The CDR3 extends over 14 amino acids. Germline V gene lookup returns CDR1 LNHDA and CDR2 SQIVND (reference sequence). CDR3 loop: CASSMAGANYGYTF. DNA for the CDR3: TGTGCCAGTAGTATGGCAGGAGCTAACTATGGCTACACCTTC. Combining the CDR3 with reference TRBV19 and TRBJ1-2 gives the whole variable domain DGGITQSPKYLFRKEGQNVTLSCEQNLNHDAMYWYRQDPGQGLRLIYYSQIVNDFQKGDIAEGYSVSREKKESFPLTVTSAQKNPTAFYLCASSMAGANYGYTFGSGTRLTVV.

The genes are TRBV27 and TRBJ1-4; D unresolved. The germline V and J ends were trimmed by 3 bases and 8 bases, with 13 bases remaining between them. CDR1 and CDR2 (germline): MNHEY, SMNVEV (reference sequence). The CDR3 runs to 14 residues. CDR3 region: CASSFLPGSEKLFF. In DNA, the CDR3 is TGTGCCAGCAGTTTTCTCCCAGGCTCCGAAAAACTGTTTTTT.

The gene calls are TRBV7-9 and TRBJ2-5; D is possibly TRBD2 (5 bases). The CDR3 length is 16 residues. Germline-derived CDR1 and CDR2 are SEHNR and FQNEAQ (reference sequence). The germline V and J ends were trimmed by 5 bases and 0 bases, with 16 bases remaining between them. The CDR3 loop is CASSAPSGWDQETQYF. CDR3 in DNA: TGTGCCAGCAGCGCTCCATCGGGATGGGACCAAGAGACCCAGTACTTC.

In this sample, this clone turned up a few times. This chain connects TRBV10-3 to TRBJ1-2; 7 bases align to TRBD1. Germline lookup yields CDR1 ENHRY and CDR2 SYGVKD. The junction had 12 bases not matched to a gene; V was cut back by 6 bases and J by 8 bases. There are 14 residues in the CDR3. CDR3 nucleotides: TGTGCCATCAGGGCCCCGACAGGGCCCGCCGGCTACACCTTC. It translates to CAIRAPTGPAGYTF.

This clone has more than one count but fewer than ten. J is TRBJ2-3 and V is TRBV10-3; D gene unclear. CDR1 and CDR2 (germline): ENHRY, SYGVKD. V was trimmed by 2 bases and J by 0 bases, leaving 6 bases between them. This CDR3 has 14 amino acids. CDR3 sequence: CAISEVSSTDTQYF. CDR3 DNA sequence: TGTGCCATCAGTGAGGTCAGCAGCACAGATACGCAGTATTTT.

This clone was picked up a small number of times. This sequence joins TRBV30 and TRBJ2-7, with 9 nucleotides matching TRBD1. Germline values: CDR1 GTSNPN, CDR2 SVGIG (reference sequence). The CDR3 runs 13 residues. J gave up 1 base and V 6 bases, and 4 bases lay outside the gene matches. CDR3 residues: CACRDRASYEQYF. DNA of the CDR3: TGTGCCTGCCGGGACAGGGCTTCCTACGAGCAGTACTTC.

The chain carries TRBV21-1 and TRBJ1-1; the table's D gene call, TRBD1, was not cross checked with the DNA. TRBV21-1 is a pseudogene segment. CDR3 length: 19 amino acids. The DNA of the CDR3 is TGTGCCAGCAGCAAAGATATAACAGGGGGCAGCCAGCGGGACACTGAAGCTTTCTTT. It codes for CASSKDITGGSQRDTEAFF.

V gene TRBV5-1 combines with J gene TRBJ2-3; D is undetermined. Trimming stripped 0 bases from V and 4 bases from J, with 3 bases between. CDR1 is SGHRS, CDR2 YFSETQ, per germline. The length of the CDR3 is 12 residues. This chain's CDR3 is CASSLAPDTQYF. CDR3 DNA sequence: TGCGCCAGCAGCTTGGCGCCAGATACGCAGTATTTT.

This clone was counted once. The CDR3 region is CASSPGRAQYF. In DNA, the CDR3 is TGTGCCAGTAGCCCTGGACGCGCTCAGTATTTT. The V gene is TRBV19, the J gene TRBJ2-3; D is ambiguous. CDR3 length: 11 residues. The germline V gene encodes CDR1 LNHDA and CDR2 SQIVND (reference sequence). The V end lost 6 bases, the J end lost 12 bases, and 13 bases lay between the germline ends.

The chain is built from TRBV4-1 and TRBJ2-7, with 8 bases matching TRBD2. V gave up 3 bases and J gave up 2 bases; unmatched junction bases: 6. The CDR3 loop spans 15 amino acids. The germline gives CDR1 MGHRA, CDR2 YSYEKL. In DNA, the CDR3 is TGCGCCAGCAGCCAGGGAGCGGGAGCTACCTACGAGCAGTACTTC. This gives the protein CASSQGAGATYEQYF.

The chain has TRBV5-6 and TRBJ2-7; D call uncertain. CDR1 is SGHDT and CDR2 is YYEEEE in the germline V gene. Between the trimmed V and J ends, which lost 2 bases and 6 bases, there was a span of 12 bases. This CDR3 is built from 13 residues. The CDR3 coding sequence is TGTGCCAGCAGCTTTATCTCTCAGGCCGAGCAGTACTTC. This encodes CASSFISQAEQYF.

The chain links TRBV30 to TRBJ2-7; either TRBD1 or TRBD2 may fit D (5 bases each). The CDR3 runs 13 residues. V was pared by 1 base and J by 6 bases, with 13 bases between. CDR1 and CDR2 (germline): GTSNPN, SVGIG (reference sequence). DNA of the CDR3: TGTGCCTGGAGTGAGGGACCCTGGGCCGAGCAGTACTTC. This codes for CAWSEGPWAEQYF.

The chain carries TRBV7-9 and TRBJ1-5; D is unclear. This CDR3 region has 13 residues. Germline lookup yields CDR1 SEHNR and CDR2 FQNEAQ (reference sequence). V was cut by 5 bases and J by 5 bases, with 10 bases left in between. The CDR3 loop reads CASSTNEDQPQHF. The CDR3 DNA is TGTGCCAGCAGCACGAATGAGGATCAGCCCCAGCATTTT.

The chain couples TRBV4-1 to TRBJ2-5; the D is unclear. The tail of the sequence fits TRBJ2-7 better, so the J call may be wrong. There are 14 residues in the CDR3. Germline CDR1 MGHRA, CDR2 YSYEKL. The CDR3 loop reads CASSQEGGTYEQYF. The CDR3 DNA reads TGCGCCAGCAGCCAAGAGGGCGGTACCTACGAGCAGTACTTC.

The rearrangement links TRBV6-6 to TRBJ2-5; TRBD2 aligns across 7 bases. Germline V gives CDR1 MNHNY, CDR2 SVGAGI (reference sequence). J gave up 5 bases and V 2 bases, and 2 bases lay outside the gene matches. This CDR3 spans 13 amino acids. The DNA of the CDR3 is TGTGCCAGCAGTTACGTGGGGGGGGAGACCCAGTACTTC. Translation: CASSYVGGETQYF.

The chain couples TRBV7-8 to TRBJ2-3; TRBD2 is a possible D gene (5 bases). V was trimmed by 6 bases and J by 0 bases, leaving 10 bases between them. The CDR3 is 14 residues long. Germline CDR1 and CDR2: SGHVS and FQNEAQ. The DNA for the CDR3 is TGTGCCAGCAGGCCTACTAGAAGCACAGATACGCAGTATTTT. It codes for CASRPTRSTDTQYF.

The V call is TRBV6-5, the J call TRBJ1-1; D is unclear. V shed 6 bases and J shed 0 bases, with 8 bases lying between them. Germline assignment: CDR1 MNHEY and CDR2 SVGAGI. The CDR3 runs to 13 residues. DNA for the CDR3: TGTGCCAGCAGACCCGGGTTGAACACTGAAGCTTTCTTT. Its protein product is CASRPGLNTEAFF.